Below are 9 T cell receptor beta chains sequenced from a single sample in a study of PD-1 blockade in classical Hodgkin lymphoma. Time point: cycle 4 day 1 (C4D1), after five to seven weeks of nivolumab. Every patient experienced relapse after autologous stem cell transplantation, and brentuximab vedotin exposure varied. Measured with immunoSEQ multiplex PCR; TCRdb has only the in-frame clones, and not every one. The sample has over 85,000 clones, about 93% seen once. This sample comprised peripheral blood mononuclear cells (PBMCs), obtained before the fourth cycle of nivolumab. These receptors were obtained from a human donor with classical Hodgkin lymphoma.

This chain connects TRBV28 to TRBJ2-7; no definite D call. From germline, CDR1 is MDHEN and CDR2 SYDVKM. The CDR3 loop spans 14 amino acids. Trimming took off 5 bases at V and 4 bases at J, with 15 bases between the two ends. The CDR3, as DNA: TGTGCCAGCAGTGACACGGGCGTCGTATACGAGCAGTACTTC. Translating it yields CASSDTGVVYEQYF.

The genes are TRBV5-1 and TRBJ2-3, with D uncertain. CDR3 length: 13 amino acids. Germline CDR1 reads SGHRS; CDR2 reads YFSETQ. V lost 0 bases to trimming and J lost 6 bases, with 8 bases between them. DNA for the CDR3: TGCGCCAGCAGCTTGGTTTATAGGGATACGCAGTATTTT. Translated, it gives CASSLVYRDTQYF.

The chain couples TRBV7-2 to TRBJ2-3; the match to TRBD2 covers 8 bases. Germline V lookup: CDR1 SGHTA, CDR2 FQGNSA. The CDR3 contains 17 residues. The V segment lost 4 bases and the J segment 3 bases; nucleotides outside the gene matches: 12. CDR3 residues: CASSSRVSGSRTDTQYF. The CDR3 coding sequence is TGTGCCAGCAGCTCAAGGGTAAGCGGGAGCCGTACAGATACGCAGTATTTT.

The chain combines TRBV5-1 with TRBJ2-7, with 7 bases aligning to TRBD1. The J segment lost 3 bases and the V segment lost 4 bases, leaving 7 bases of the junction unmatched. Germline CDR1 and CDR2: SGHRS and YFSETQ. The length of the CDR3 is 14 residues. This CDR3 is CASSDAGGHYEQYF. In DNA, the CDR3 is TGCGCCAGCAGCGACGCAGGGGGTCACTACGAGCAGTACTTC.

The chain combines TRBV27 with TRBJ2-1; the D gene could be TRBD1 or TRBD2 (6 bases each). Germline CDR1 MNHEY, CDR2 SMNVEV (reference sequence). This CDR3 is built from 18 residues. V dropped 3 bases and J dropped 4 bases, with 22 bases sitting between them. The CDR3 nucleotides read TGTGCCAGCAGTTTGTGGGGGGTCGGGGGCGCTTTTTACAATGAGCAGTTCTTC. The encoded protein is CASSLWGVGGAFYNEQFF.

CDR3 nucleotides: TGTGCCAGCAGCTTTGGGAGCGGGATTCTCTACGAGCAGTACTTC. This encodes CASSFGSGILYEQYF. The V call is TRBV7-6, the J call TRBJ2-7, with 7 bases that match TRBD2. Germline values: CDR1 SGHVS, CDR2 FNYEAQ. The junction had 8 bases not matched to a gene; V was cut back by 3 bases and J by 3 bases. The CDR3 totals 15 residues. Complete variable domain (other parts from reference TRBV7-6 and TRBJ2-7): GAGVSQSPRYKVTKRGQDVALRCDPISGHVSLYWYRQALGQGPEFLTYFNYEAQQDKSGLPNDRFSAERPEGSISTLTIQRTEQRDSAMYRCASSFGSGILYEQYFGPGTRLTVT.

The chain has TRBV13 and TRBJ2-7; 7 bases map to TRBD2. V lost 5 bases, J lost 1 base, and 5 bases stayed unmatched. Germline V CDR1 and CDR2: PRHDT, FYEKMQ (reference sequence). The CDR3 covers 14 residues. CDR3 DNA: TGTGCCAGCAGCCATGGACTAGTTTCCTACGAGCAGTACTTC. It codes for CASSHGLVSYEQYF.

The chain carries TRBV9 and TRBJ2-7; TRBD2 matches at 13 bases. Per the germline V gene, CDR1 is SGDLS and CDR2 is YYNGEE. Trimming at V came to 4 bases and at J to 2 bases, leaving 9 bases not matched to a gene. This CDR3 has 17 residues. In DNA form, the CDR3 reads TGTGCCAGCAGCCCGCGGACTAGCGGGAGTCGTACCTACGAGCAGTACTTC. The encoded protein is CASSPRTSGSRTYEQYF.

The chain uses TRBV29-1 and TRBJ2-1; TRBD2 is a possible D gene (6 bases). Per the germline V gene, CDR1 is SQVTM and CDR2 is ANQGSEA. The CDR3 is made up of 14 amino acids. V lost 4 bases, J lost 5 bases, and 15 bases lay in between. CDR3 loop: CSVVESGLNNEQFF. In DNA, the CDR3 is TGCAGCGTTGTGGAGAGCGGGCTTAACAATGAGCAGTTCTTC.